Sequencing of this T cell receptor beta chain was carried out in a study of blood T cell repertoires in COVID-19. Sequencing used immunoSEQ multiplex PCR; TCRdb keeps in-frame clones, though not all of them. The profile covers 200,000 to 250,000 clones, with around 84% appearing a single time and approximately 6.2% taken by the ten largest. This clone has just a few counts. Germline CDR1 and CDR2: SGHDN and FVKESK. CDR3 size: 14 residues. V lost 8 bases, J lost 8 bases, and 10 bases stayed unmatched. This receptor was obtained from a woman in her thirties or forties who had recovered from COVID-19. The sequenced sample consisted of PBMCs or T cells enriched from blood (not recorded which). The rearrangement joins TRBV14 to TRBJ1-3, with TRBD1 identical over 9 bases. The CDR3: CASSGQGVRDTIYF. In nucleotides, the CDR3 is TGTGCCAGCTCGGGACAGGGTGTACGGGACACCATATATTTT.